The 10 T cell receptor beta chains reported below all come from one sample, sequenced in a study of T-cell memory formation after mild COVID-19. TCRdb called the 5' RACE reads again in MiXCR, with one record for every CDR3 protein. The sample contains hundreds of thousands of distinct CDR3 sequences, around 15% of which appear only once. Sequenced: PBMCs or a T cell subset sorted from them (not recorded which). Every receptor here comes from a young man who had mild COVID-19 (a few samples of this study predate the infection). Cell type and time point are not known.

This clonotype was seen more than once but under ten times. The CDR3: CSARGGTASTDTQYF. The DNA of the CDR3 is TGCAGTGCTAGGGGGGGAACCGCTAGCACAGATACGCAGTATTTT. The chain joins TRBV20-1 to TRBJ2-3; D perhaps matches TRBD2 (6 bases). The CDR3 length is 15 residues. Germline CDR1 DFQATT, CDR2 SNEGSKA (reference sequence). V was clipped by 3 bases and J by 0 bases, with 13 bases between them.

This clonotype has ten or more counts. The J gene is TRBJ2-3, the V gene TRBV12-3 or TRBV12-4; D call uncertain. V gave up 4 bases and J gave up 0 bases, with 14 bases separating them. The CDR3 extends over 16 amino acids. CDR3 nucleotide sequence: TGTGCCAGCAGTTCGGAGCCCCAAGCTAGCACAGATACGCAGTATTTT. Its translation is CASSSEPQASTDTQYF.

This chain uses TRBV25-1 with TRBJ1-2; 8 bases agree with TRBD1. The CDR3 sequence is 15 residues long. Trimming cost V 3 bases and J 5 bases; bases outside gene matches: 8. Per the germline V gene, CDR1 is MGHDK and CDR2 is SYGVNS. The CDR3 reads CASSDPGQGWYGYTF. The CDR3 DNA reads TGTGCCAGCAGTGACCCCGGACAGGGATGGTATGGCTACACCTTC.

This clonotype has at least ten counts. The chain uses TRBV7-7 and TRBJ2-7, with 8 bases matching TRBD1. The CDR3 spans 14 residues. CDR1 is SSHAT, CDR2 FNYEAQ, per germline (reference sequence). V dropped 11 bases and J dropped 3; count of bases not matched to a gene: 12. The CDR3, as DNA: TGTGCCTTCACCGGGACAGGAGCTTTCTACGAGCAGTACGTC. It yields the protein CAFTGTGAFYEQYV.

This clonotype was observed many times. V is TRBV5-5 and J is TRBJ2-3, with a possible D match to TRBD2 (5 bases). CDR1 and CDR2 (germline): SGHKS, YYEKEE (reference sequence). The CDR3 consists of 14 residues. The V end lost 2 bases, the J end lost 6 bases, and 13 bases lay between the germline ends. CDR3 residues: CASSLADGLDTQYF. In nucleotides, the CDR3 is TGTGCCAGCAGCTTAGCGGATGGATTGGATACGCAGTATTTT.

There are a few counts of this clonotype. The chain has TRBV7-8 and TRBJ1-2; D perhaps matches TRBD1 (6 bases). Trimming pared 7 bases from V and 4 bases from J, leaving 16 bases between. CDR3 length: 14 amino acids. CDR1 and CDR2 (germline): SGHVS, FQNEAQ. The CDR3 DNA is TGTGCCAGCACCCCAGGGGAAGTTATCTATGGCTACACCTTC. Translating gives CASTPGEVIYGYTF. Variable domain in full (rest from reference TRBV7-8 and TRBJ1-2): GAGVSQSPRYKVAKRGQDVALRCDPISGHVSLFWYQQALGQGPEFLTYFQNEAQLDKSGLPSDRFFAERPEGSVSTLKIQRTQQEDSAVYLCASTPGEVIYGYTFGSGTRLTVV.

This clonotype has only a few counts. The chain combines TRBV12-3 or TRBV12-4 with TRBJ2-4; 8 bases fit TRBD1. The CDR3 covers 15 residues. The J segment lost 6 bases and the V segment lost 4 bases, leaving 8 bases of the junction unmatched. The CDR3 nucleotides are TGTGCCAGCAGTTACAATCCTGACAGGGGAAACATTCAGTACTTC. Its translation: CASSYNPDRGNIQYF.

CDR3: CAINPGTGGTEAFF. The CDR3 nucleotides read TGTGCCATCAACCCCGGGACAGGGGGCACTGAAGCTTTCTTT. The chain joins TRBV10-3 to TRBJ1-1, with 11 bases identical to TRBD1. The CDR3 is made up of 14 amino acids. The J segment lost 4 bases and the V segment lost 7 bases, leaving 5 bases of the junction unmatched. Looked up from germline, CDR1 is ENHRY and CDR2 is SYGVKD.

This clonotype has just a few counts. The chain couples TRBV28 to TRBJ1-5; 7 bases match TRBD1. The CDR3 runs to 16 residues. V lost 7 bases and J lost 0; bases outside the gene matches: 9. Germline V gene lookup returns CDR1 MDHEN and CDR2 SYDVKM. In DNA, the CDR3 is TGTGCCAGCACCTCAGGGGGGGTCTTTAGCAATCAGCCCCAGCATTTT. Its translation is CASTSGGVFSNQPQHF.

V usage is TRBV7-2 and J usage is TRBJ1-2, with D maybe TRBD1 (5 bases). With 5 bases removed from V and 4 bases from J, the gap between germline ends came to 14 bases. Looked up from germline, CDR1 is SGHTA and CDR2 is FQGNSA. The CDR3 totals 14 residues. CDR3 sequence reads: CASSPRAPVYGYTF. CDR3 nucleotides: TGTGCCAGCAGCCCCAGGGCGCCCGTCTATGGCTACACCTTC.